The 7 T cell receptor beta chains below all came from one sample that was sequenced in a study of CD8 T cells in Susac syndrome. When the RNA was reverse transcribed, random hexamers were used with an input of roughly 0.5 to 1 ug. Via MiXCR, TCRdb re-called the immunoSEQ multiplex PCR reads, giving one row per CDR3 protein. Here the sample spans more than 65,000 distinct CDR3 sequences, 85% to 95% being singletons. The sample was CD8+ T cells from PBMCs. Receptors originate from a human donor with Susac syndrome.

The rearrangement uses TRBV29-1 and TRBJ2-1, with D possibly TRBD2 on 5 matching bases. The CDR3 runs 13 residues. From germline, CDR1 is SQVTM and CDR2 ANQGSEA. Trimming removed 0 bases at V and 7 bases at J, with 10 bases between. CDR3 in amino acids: CSVEEWAGNEQFF. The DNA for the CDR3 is TGCAGCGTTGAAGAATGGGCGGGTAATGAGCAGTTCTTC.

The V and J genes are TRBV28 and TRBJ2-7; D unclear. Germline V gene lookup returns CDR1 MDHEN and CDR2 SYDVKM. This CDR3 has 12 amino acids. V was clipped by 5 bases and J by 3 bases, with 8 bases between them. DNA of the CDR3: TGTGCCAGCAGTCCCGCCTACTACGAGCAGTACTTC. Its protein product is CASSPAYYEQYF.

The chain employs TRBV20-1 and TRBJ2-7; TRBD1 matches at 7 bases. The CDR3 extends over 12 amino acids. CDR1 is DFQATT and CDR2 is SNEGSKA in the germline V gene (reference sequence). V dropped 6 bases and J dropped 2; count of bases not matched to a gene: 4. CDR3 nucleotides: TGCAGTGCCTCGACAGGGACCTACGAGCAGTACTTC. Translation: CSASTGTYEQYF.

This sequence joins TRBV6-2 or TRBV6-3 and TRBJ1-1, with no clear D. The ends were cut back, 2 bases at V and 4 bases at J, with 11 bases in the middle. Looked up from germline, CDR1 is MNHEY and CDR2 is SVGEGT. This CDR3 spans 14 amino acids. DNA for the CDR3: TGTGCCAGCAGTTACACGGACGGCGGCACTGAAGCTTTCTTT. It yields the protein CASSYTDGGTEAFF.

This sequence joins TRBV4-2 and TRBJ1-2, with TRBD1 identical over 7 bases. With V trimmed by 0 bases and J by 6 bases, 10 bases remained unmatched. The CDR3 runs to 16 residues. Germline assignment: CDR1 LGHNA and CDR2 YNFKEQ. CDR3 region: CASSQDLGQGGDGYTF. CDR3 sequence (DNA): TGTGCCAGCAGCCAAGATCTCGGGCAGGGGGGAGATGGCTACACCTTC.

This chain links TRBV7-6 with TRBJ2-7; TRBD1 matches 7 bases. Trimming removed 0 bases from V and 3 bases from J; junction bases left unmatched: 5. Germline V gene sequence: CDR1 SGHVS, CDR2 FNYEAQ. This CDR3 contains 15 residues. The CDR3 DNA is TGTGCCAGCAGCTTAGCCTCACAGGGGAGCTACGAGCAGTACTTC. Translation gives CASSLASQGSYEQYF.

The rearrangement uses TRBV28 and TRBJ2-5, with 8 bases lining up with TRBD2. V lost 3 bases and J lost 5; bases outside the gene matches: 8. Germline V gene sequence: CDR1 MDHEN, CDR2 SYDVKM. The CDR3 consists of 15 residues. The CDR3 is CASSFGLAFPETQYF. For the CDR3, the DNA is TGTGCCAGCAGTTTCGGACTAGCTTTTCCTGAGACCCAGTACTTC.